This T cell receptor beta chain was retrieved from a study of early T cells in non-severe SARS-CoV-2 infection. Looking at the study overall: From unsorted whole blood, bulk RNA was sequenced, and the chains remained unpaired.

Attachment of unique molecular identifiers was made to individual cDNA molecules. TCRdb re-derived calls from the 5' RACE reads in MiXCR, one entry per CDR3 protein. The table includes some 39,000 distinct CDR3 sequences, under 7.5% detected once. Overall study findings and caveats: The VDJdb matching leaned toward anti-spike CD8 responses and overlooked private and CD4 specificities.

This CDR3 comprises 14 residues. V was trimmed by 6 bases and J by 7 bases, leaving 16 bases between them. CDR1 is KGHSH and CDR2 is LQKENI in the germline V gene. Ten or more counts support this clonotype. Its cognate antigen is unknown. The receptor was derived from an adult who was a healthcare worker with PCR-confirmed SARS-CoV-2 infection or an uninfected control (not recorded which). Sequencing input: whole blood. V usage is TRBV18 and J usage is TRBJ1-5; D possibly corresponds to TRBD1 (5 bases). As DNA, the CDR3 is TGTGCCAGCTCTCTGGGGACTCCGGACCAGCCCCAGCATTTT. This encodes CASSLGTPDQPQHF.